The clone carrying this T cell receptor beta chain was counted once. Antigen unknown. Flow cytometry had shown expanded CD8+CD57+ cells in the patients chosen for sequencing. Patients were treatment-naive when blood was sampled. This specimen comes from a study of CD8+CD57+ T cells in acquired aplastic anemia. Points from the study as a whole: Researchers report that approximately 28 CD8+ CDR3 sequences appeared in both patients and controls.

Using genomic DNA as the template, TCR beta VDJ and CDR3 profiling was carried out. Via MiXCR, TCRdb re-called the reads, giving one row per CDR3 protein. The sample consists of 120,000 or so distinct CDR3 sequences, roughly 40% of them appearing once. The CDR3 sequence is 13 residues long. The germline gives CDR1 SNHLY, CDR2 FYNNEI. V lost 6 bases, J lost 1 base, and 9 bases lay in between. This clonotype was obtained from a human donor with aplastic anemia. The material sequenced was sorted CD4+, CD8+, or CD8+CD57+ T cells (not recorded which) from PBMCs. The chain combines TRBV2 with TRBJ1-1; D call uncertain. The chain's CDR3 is CASSATANTEAFF. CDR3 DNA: TGTGCCAGCAGCGCTACAGCGAACACTGAAGCTTTCTTT.